What follows are 4 T cell receptor beta chains derived from one specimen sequenced in a study of cytomegalovirus exposure and HLA in healthy donors. PCR involved 60 Vbeta and 13 Jbeta primers. Measured with immunoSEQ multiplex PCR; TCRdb has only the in-frame clones, and not every one. The sample shows roughly 55,000 clones, roughly 77% of them seen only once. Sequencing was performed on PBMCs. Receptors originate from a female donor in good health and CMV-seronegative.

V usage is TRBV7-2 and J usage is TRBJ2-2; D gene ambiguous. Deletions cut 1 base from V and 8 bases from J, with 5 bases between. CDR1 and CDR2 (germline): SGHTA, FQGNSA. The CDR3 loop spans 12 amino acids. CDR3: CASSLELGELFF. In nucleotides, the CDR3 is TGTGCCAGCAGCTTAGAGCTAGGGGAGCTGTTTTTT.

This clone was seen only a few times. The V gene is TRBV20-1, the J gene TRBJ2-7, with D possibly being TRBD2 (5 bases). Germline lookup yields CDR1 DFQATT and CDR2 SNEGSKA (reference sequence). The CDR3 covers 11 residues. V was shortened by 5 bases and J by 5 bases, with 10 bases between the two germline ends. CDR3 sequence (DNA): TGCAGTGCTGGAAGAGGGAACGAGCAGTACTTC. Translated, it gives CSAGRGNEQYF.

The V call is TRBV29-1, the J call TRBJ2-3; weak D call: TRBD1 (6 bases). CDR1 and CDR2 (germline): SQVTM, ANQGSEA. CDR3 length equals 12 residues. V shed 3 bases and J shed 5 bases, with 9 bases lying between them. The CDR3 protein is CSVDPRGDTQYF. The CDR3 DNA is TGCAGCGTTGACCCCAGGGGAGATACGCAGTATTTT.

V and J are TRBV19 and TRBJ2-7, with D possibly matching TRBD1 (6 bases). Trimming removed 5 bases from V and 0 bases from J, with 11 bases in between. Looked up from germline, CDR1 is LNHDA and CDR2 is SQIVND (reference sequence). The CDR3 has 14 residues. The CDR3 here is CASSVTGSSYEQYF. DNA of the CDR3: TGTGCCAGTAGTGTCACAGGGAGCTCCTACGAGCAGTACTTC.